This is a list of T cell receptor beta chains from one sample in a study of OX40 agonist ivuxolimab in advanced cancers. Measured with immunoSEQ multiplex PCR; TCRdb has only the in-frame clones, and not every one. Of 100,000 or so clones in the sample, about 90% are singletons; the top ten hold around 0.86%. This material consisted of CD4+ or CD8+ T cells sorted from blood, taken in a trial of the OX40 agonist ivuxolimab. Receptors were obtained from an adult with an advanced solid tumor such as melanoma, head and neck, liver or kidney cancer. Each CDR3 is given with its conserved first and last residue. The D gene is left open where the match is weak. Not every row has a clone size; where given, it reads once, few, many or a size class.

d_gene | j_gene | v_gene | abundance | len | CDR3nt | CDR3aa
- | TRBJ1-2 | TRBV28 | - | 14 | TGTGCCAGCTTGGCCGGGGGGCGCAACTATGGCTACACCTTC | CASLAGGRNYGYTF
- | TRBJ2-3 | TRBV19 | once | 16 | TGTGCCAGTAGCCGCATCCGAAGGGGCTTCACAGATACGCAGTATTTT | CASSRIRRGFTDTQYF
- | TRBJ2-1 | TRBV11-3 | - | 13 | TGTGCCAGCAGCTTAGCGACTAGCAATGAGCAGTTCTTC | CASSLATSNEQFF
- | TRBJ2-1 | TRBV2 | - | 14 | TGTGCCAGCAGTCCGGGACACCTTAACAATGAGCAGTTCTTC | CASSPGHLNNEQFF
- | TRBJ2-3 | TRBV7-3 | - | 14 | TGTGCCAGCAGCATCGGTGCGACGGGGGATACGCAGTATTTT | CASSIGATGDTQYF
TRBD1 | TRBJ1-2 | TRBV7-2 | - | 15 | TGTGCCAGCAGCCAATATGGGACAGGGACCTATGGCTACACCTTC | CASSQYGTGTYGYTF
TRBD2 | TRBJ2-3 | TRBV11-3 | - | 16 | TGTGCCAGCAGCCTGACCTCTAGCGGGTACACAGATACGCAGTATTTT | CASSLTSSGYTDTQYF
TRBD2 | TRBJ2-1 | TRBV18 | - | 15 | TGTGCCAGCTCACCACGCCTAGTGGTGGGAGGGGAGCAGTTCTTC | CASSPRLVVGGEQFF
TRBD1 | TRBJ2-7 | TRBV5-1 | - | 16 | TGCGCCAGCAGCGGGTCAGGGGGCCGAGGGTCCTACGAGCAGTACTTC | CASSGSGGRGSYEQYF
TRBD2 | TRBJ2-2 | TRBV5-6 | - | 14 | TGTGCCAGCAGCCCGGGACTAGCAAGAGGGGAGCTGTTTTTT | CASSPGLARGELFF
- | TRBJ1-2 | TRBV5-1 | - | 13 | TGCGCCAGCAGCCCTGGGAGGGTCTATGGCTACACCTTC | CASSPGRVYGYTF
- | TRBJ1-1 | TRBV7-9 | once | 14 | TGTGCCAGCAGCTTAATGTATCAAAGCACTGAAGCTTTCTTT | CASSLMYQSTEAFF
TRBD1 | TRBJ1-5 | TRBV2 | - | 16 | TGTGCCAGCAGTGACTCCCCGGACAGGGGAAATCAGCCCCAGCATTTT | CASSDSPDRGNQPQHF
- | TRBJ1-1 | TRBV2 | - | 14 | TGTGCCAGCGATGGGGCCAGGGTGGGGACTGAAGCTTTCTTT | CASDGARVGTEAFF
TRBD1 | TRBJ1-1 | TRBV11-2 | - | 14 | TGTGCCAGCAGCGCCGAGACAGGGAATACTGAAGCTTTCTTT | CASSAETGNTEAFF
TRBD2 | TRBJ2-5 | TRBV18 | - | 16 | TGTGCCAGCTCAGCGGGACTAGCGAAAACACAAGAGACCCAGTACTTC | CASSAGLAKTQETQYF
- | TRBJ1-1 | TRBV28 | - | 15 | TGTGCCAGCAGTTTGGCGGCCTTCATGAACACTGAAGCTTTCTTT | CASSLAAFMNTEAFF
TRBD2 | TRBJ2-5 | TRBV27 | - | 16 | TGTGCCAGCAGTTTTATCGCGGGAGTGGGGAGGGAGACCCAGTACTTC | CASSFIAGVGRETQYF
TRBD2 | TRBJ2-2 | TRBV2 | - | 13 | TGTGCCAGCAAGGAACGGGAGGGCGGGGAGCTGTTTTTT | CASKEREGGELFF
- | TRBJ2-2 | TRBV11-2 | - | 14 | TGTGCCAGCAGCCCAATACTAGCAACCGGGGAGCTGTTTTTT | CASSPILATGELFF
TRBD1 | TRBJ2-2 | TRBV12-5 | - | 18 | TGTGCTAGTGGTTTGGGGCCCCGACAGGGGGCAGGCACCGGGGAGCTGTTTTTT | CASGLGPRQGAGTGELFF
- | TRBJ1-2 | TRBV29-1 | - | 12 | TGCAGCATCCGGGACACTAACTATGGCTACACCTTC | CSIRDTNYGYTF
TRBD1 | TRBJ1-6 | TRBV7-3 | - | 14 | TGTGCCAGCAGCTCCGGGACAGAGAATTCACCCCTCCACTTT | CASSSGTENSPLHF
- | TRBJ1-4 | TRBV29-1 | - | 11 | TGCAGCGGGAGGGAAGAAGAAAAACTGTTTTTT | CSGREEEKLFF
TRBD2 | TRBJ2-1 | TRBV28 | - | 14 | TGTGCCAGCAGTCCTAGCGGGAGTCAGAATGAGCAGTTCTTC | CASSPSGSQNEQFF
- | TRBJ2-5 | TRBV28 | - | 14 | TGTGCCAGCAGTTTGTCCCTAGCGTCGAAGACCCAGTACTTC | CASSLSLASKTQYF
TRBD2 | TRBJ2-7 | TRBV19 | - | 12 | TGTGCCGTCGGGGGGGGCTCCTACGAGCAGTACTTC | CAVGGGSYEQYF
TRBD1 | TRBJ1-3 | TRBV5-1 | - | 15 | TGCGCCAGCAGCACCGGGACAGCTTCTGGAAACACCATATATTTT | CASSTGTASGNTIYF
- | TRBJ1-1 | TRBV5-1 | - | 14 | TGCGCCAGCAGCTTGGCCGGGGTTGGGACTGAAGCTTTCTTT | CASSLAGVGTEAFF
- | TRBJ2-5 | TRBV7-9 | once | 14 | TGTGCCAGCAGTTCAGCTGGGAGAACAGAGACCCAGTACTTC | CASSSAGRTETQYF
- | TRBJ1-1 | TRBV11-2 | - | 14 | TGTGCCAGCAGCCGCGTGGGACAGAACACTGAAGCTTTCTTT | CASSRVGQNTEAFF
TRBD1 | TRBJ1-5 | TRBV7-2 | - | 16 | TGTGCCAGCAGCTTAGGTGACAGGGTGAGCAATCAGCCCCAGCATTTT | CASSLGDRVSNQPQHF
TRBD2 | TRBJ2-7 | TRBV4-1 | - | 17 | TGCGCCAGCAGCCAAGATGTGGGGACTAGCGGGCCCTACGAGCAGTACTTC | CASSQDVGTSGPYEQYF
TRBD2 | TRBJ2-3 | TRBV7-2 | - | 12 | TGTGCCAGCGGTCTAGCGGGAGATACGCAGTATTTT | CASGLAGDTQYF
- | TRBJ1-5 | TRBV29-1 | - | 9 | TGCAGCGTTTTTCAGCCCCAGCATTTT | CSVFQPQHF
- | TRBJ2-7 | TRBV18 | - | 14 | TGTGCCAGCTCCCGGACAGCGCCAAACTACGAGCAGTACTTC | CASSRTAPNYEQYF
- | TRBJ1-3 | TRBV9 | - | 16 | TGTGCCAGCAGCGTAGGGAGTCGAGGGGCTGGAAACACCATATATTTT | CASSVGSRGAGNTIYF
- | TRBJ2-3 | TRBV4-3 | - | 17 | TGCGCCAGCAGCCCAAGAGACCTAGGGACCCTCACAGATACGCAGTATTTT | CASSPRDLGTLTDTQYF
- | TRBJ2-7 | TRBV7-2 | - | 16 | TGTGCCAGCAGCCCCAGTGGGGGCGACCTCTCCTACGAGCAGTACTTC | CASSPSGGDLSYEQYF
TRBD2 | TRBJ2-1 | TRBV4-3 | - | 18 | TGCGCCAGCAGCCCCACACGGACTAGCGGGATATCCTACAATGAGCAGTTCTTC | CASSPTRTSGISYNEQFF
- | TRBJ2-5 | TRBV5-1 | - | 15 | TGCGCCAGCGCTCTCGGGGCCGGGTATCGGGAGACCCAGTACTTC | CASALGAGYRETQYF